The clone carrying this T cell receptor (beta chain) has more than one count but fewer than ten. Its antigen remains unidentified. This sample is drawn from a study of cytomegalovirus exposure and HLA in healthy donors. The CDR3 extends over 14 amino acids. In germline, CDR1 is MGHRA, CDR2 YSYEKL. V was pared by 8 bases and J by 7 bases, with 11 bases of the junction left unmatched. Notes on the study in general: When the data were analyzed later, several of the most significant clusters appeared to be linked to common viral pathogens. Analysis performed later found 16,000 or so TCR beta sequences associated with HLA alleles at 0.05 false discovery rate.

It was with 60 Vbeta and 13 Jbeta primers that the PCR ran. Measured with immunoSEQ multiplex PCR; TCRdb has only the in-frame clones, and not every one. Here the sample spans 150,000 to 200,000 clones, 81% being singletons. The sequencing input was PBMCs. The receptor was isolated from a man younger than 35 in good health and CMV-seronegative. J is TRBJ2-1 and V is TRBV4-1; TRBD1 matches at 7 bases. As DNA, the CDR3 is TGCGCCAGCGGCCCCGGTGGACAGGTGAATGAGCAGTTCTTC. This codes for CASGPGGQVNEQFF.